This T cell receptor beta chain emerged from a study of neurological immune-mediated disorders. TCRdb re-called the 5' RACE reads with MiXCR, one entry per CDR3 protein. This sample has tens of thousands of distinct CDR3 sequences, with more than 9.5% found just once. The germline V gene has CDR1 SGDLS and CDR2 YYNGEE. CDR3 length equals 13 residues. V was cut by 3 bases and J by 2 bases, with 8 bases left in between. This clonotype was observed many times. The V and J genes are TRBV9 and TRBJ1-1; D is undetermined. The TCR was taken from a man in his sixties in good health. The sample taken for sequencing was PBMCs. The CDR3 loop is CASSAQRNTEAFF. The CDR3 DNA reads as TGTGCCAGCAGCGCCCAAAGAAACACTGAAGCTTTCTTT.